The T cell receptor (beta chain) under discussion was sequenced for a study of shared clonotypes between healthy human individuals. Looked up from germline, CDR1 is SGHRS and CDR2 is YFSETQ. V lost 4 bases to trimming and J lost 6 bases; unmatched junction nucleotides: 4. The CDR3 is 14 residues long. This clone has a single count. Assay: immunoSEQ multiplex PCR; the TCRdb copy retains only in-frame clones and omits some. The table lists some 490,000 clones, 81% of them singletons, with over 9.5% in the top ten. The sequence came from a woman between 35 and 50 years old in good health. Some clones in this sample may be carry-over from other donors' samples. V gene TRBV5-1 combines with J gene TRBJ2-1; 10 nucleotides agree with TRBD2. The specimen was PBMCs. The CDR3 sequence: CASSAGTSVNEQFF. The CDR3 nucleotides read TGCGCCAGCAGCGCCGGGACTAGCGTCAATGAGCAGTTCTTC.